This TCR beta chain originates from a study of T cell repertoires in cytomegalovirus infection. Study-wide results and caveats: Summed frequency of shared TCR beta families picked out CMV carriers who also had the relevant HLA. HLA-C-restricted CMV clonotypes gave the most frequent clonotype in two of eight donors.

The count of this clonotype is one. Its matching antigen is unknown. Germline CDR1 is SGDLS and CDR2 is YYNGEE. CDR3 length: 16 residues. V lost 3 bases to trimming and J lost 0 bases, with 15 bases between them. MiXCR, run by TCRdb on the reads, gives a single entry per CDR3 protein. The data hold about 920,000 distinct CDR3 sequences, with approximately 31% observed a single time. The clonotype originates from a human donor in good health (CMV status not recorded). Some clones in this sample may be carry-over from other donors' samples. The specimen was cultured CD8+ T cells from PBMCs, collected from culture after CMV antigen stimulation. The chain links TRBV9 to TRBJ1-1; D might be TRBD1 (5 bases). The CDR3 DNA reads TGTGCCAGCAGCGAGGCAGGGTGGAGGGTGAACACTGAAGCTTTCTTT. This codes for CASSEAGWRVNTEAFF. Complete variable domain (other parts from reference TRBV9 and TRBJ1-1): DSGVTQTPKHLITATGQRVTLRCSPRSGDLSVYWYQQSLDQGLQFLIQYYNGEERAKGNILERFSAQQFPDLHSELNLSSLELGDSALYFCASSEAGWRVNTEAFFGQGTRLTVV.